A selection of T cell receptor beta chains follows, all from one sample in a study of cytomegalovirus exposure and HLA in healthy donors. Clones were sequenced by immunoSEQ multiplex PCR, and TCRdb holds only the in-frame ones, with some missing. The sample has 160,000 or so clones; 75% to 90% are singletons. Material: PBMCs. The receptors shown here come from a man aged 25-45 years in good health and CMV-seronegative. Both conserved end residues are part of each CDR3. Each record gives: V gene, J gene, D gene, CDR3 protein, CDR3 DNA. The D gene is left open where the match is weak.

TRBV29-1	TRBJ2-5	TRBD1	CSVTRTGEETQYF	TGCAGCGTTACCCGGACAGGGGAAGAGACCCAGTACTTC
TRBV28	TRBJ1-5	TRBD1	CAIWDRVTAQPQHF	TGTGCCATTTGGGACAGGGTTACCGCTCAGCCCCAGCATTTT
TRBV30	TRBJ1-1	TRBD1	CAWSRLWDSRSTEAFF	TGTGCCTGGAGTAGGTTATGGGACAGTCGAAGCACTGAAGCTTTCTTT
TRBV7-3	TRBJ1-1	NA	CASQGGVDTEAFF	TGTGCCAGCCAAGGGGGGGTGGACACTGAAGCTTTCTTT
TRBV7-3	TRBJ2-2	TRBD1	CASSNGQGNTGELFF	TGTGCCAGCAGCAATGGACAGGGGAACACCGGGGAGCTGTTTTTT
TRBV6-1	TRBJ2-1	TRBD1	CASSRDRDAEQFF	TGTGCCAGCAGCCGGGACAGAGATGCGGAGCAGTTCTTC
TRBV7-2	TRBJ2-5	NA	CASSLSGQETQYF	TGTGCCAGCAGCTTATCGGGTCAAGAGACCCAGTACTTC
TRBV28	TRBJ1-1	NA	CATVSFTEAFF	TGTGCCACCGTGAGTTTCACTGAAGCTTTCTTT
TRBV2	TRBJ1-1	NA	CASSATGTTEAFF	TGTGCCAGCAGTGCTACAGGGACCACTGAAGCTTTCTTT
TRBV10-1	TRBJ2-5	NA	CASSELGGEETQYF	TGCGCCAGCAGTGAGTTAGGGGGGGAAGAGACCCAGTACTTC
TRBV5-1	TRBJ2-1	TRBD1	CASSWDRSEQFF	TGCGCCAGCAGTTGGGACAGGTCGGAGCAGTTCTTC